The rows below give T cell receptor beta chains drawn from one sample of a study of blood T cell repertoires in COVID-19. Using immunoSEQ multiplex PCR, the repertoire was profiled, and TCRdb retains in-frame clones only, with some absent. The sample carries 120,000 to 150,000 clones, about 87% recorded once. Sequencing input: peripheral blood. The receptors were gathered from a human donor in a cohort sampled during active COVID-19. Both conserved end residues are part of each CDR3. Fields, in order: V gene, J gene, CDR3 protein.

v_gene: TRBV15
j_gene: TRBJ2-7
CDR3aa: CATSRDPGKIYEQYF

v_gene: TRBV5-5
j_gene: TRBJ2-7
CDR3aa: CASSLPSRGYEQYF

v_gene: TRBV29-1
j_gene: TRBJ1-4
CDR3aa: CSARQGTGEKLFF

v_gene: TRBV6-2/TRBV6-3
j_gene: TRBJ1-1
CDR3aa: CASSPGQLTEAFF

v_gene: TRBV3-1/TRBV3-2
j_gene: TRBJ1-6
CDR3aa: CASSLRTGAGVNPPLHF

v_gene: TRBV6-1
j_gene: TRBJ1-3
CDR3aa: CASSDGDSRSGNTIYF

v_gene: TRBV27
j_gene: TRBJ1-1
CDR3aa: CASSLREFNGNTEAFF

v_gene: TRBV5-1
j_gene: TRBJ2-7
CDR3aa: CASSFSPGVSEQYF

v_gene: TRBV10-3
j_gene: TRBJ1-6
CDR3aa: CASESSYNSPLHF

v_gene: TRBV19
j_gene: TRBJ1-5
CDR3aa: CASSQAGTGAFNQPQHF

v_gene: TRBV2
j_gene: TRBJ1-2
CDR3aa: CASSLQGARGYGYTF

v_gene: TRBV7-9
j_gene: TRBJ1-2
CDR3aa: CASSLYGQASDYGYTF

v_gene: TRBV6-2/TRBV6-3
j_gene: TRBJ1-5
CDR3aa: CASSYSGGRGQPQHF

v_gene: TRBV9
j_gene: TRBJ2-3
CDR3aa: CASSERGGTDTQYF

v_gene: TRBV9
j_gene: TRBJ2-3
CDR3aa: CASSFHPLAGPRDTQYF

v_gene: TRBV6-2/TRBV6-3
j_gene: TRBJ1-4
CDR3aa: CASSYSGQGANEKLFF

v_gene: TRBV21-1
j_gene: TRBJ2-4
CDR3aa: CASSKAPDSRLAKNIQYF

v_gene: TRBV5-1
j_gene: TRBJ1-1
CDR3aa: CASRQTENTEAFF

v_gene: TRBV19
j_gene: TRBJ2-5
CDR3aa: CASSTMRGETQYF

v_gene: TRBV29-1
j_gene: TRBJ2-1
CDR3aa: CSAARRLEYNEQFF

v_gene: TRBV7-3
j_gene: TRBJ2-2
CDR3aa: CASSEDRAGELFF

v_gene: TRBV30
j_gene: TRBJ2-5
CDR3aa: CAWSVGTSGGGFQETQYF

v_gene: TRBV9
j_gene: TRBJ1-1
CDR3aa: CASSVSGEGAEAFF

v_gene: TRBV2
j_gene: TRBJ2-2
CDR3aa: CASSMGQGNTGELFF

v_gene: TRBV5-1
j_gene: TRBJ2-7
CDR3aa: CASSYEQGIGYEQYF

v_gene: TRBV4-1
j_gene: TRBJ2-1
CDR3aa: CASSRNPGQVNEQFF

v_gene: TRBV25-1
j_gene: TRBJ1-2
CDR3aa: CASSAVSYGYTF

v_gene: TRBV30
j_gene: TRBJ1-6
CDR3aa: CAWQDGGNSPLHF

v_gene: TRBV3-1/TRBV3-2
j_gene: TRBJ1-1
CDR3aa: CASSRRQENTEAFF

v_gene: TRBV7-9
j_gene: TRBJ1-1
CDR3aa: CASSSRQNTEAFF

v_gene: TRBV5-1
j_gene: TRBJ2-5
CDR3aa: CASSKDNFQETQYF

v_gene: TRBV11-2
j_gene: TRBJ2-2
CDR3aa: CASSLTLGELFF

v_gene: TRBV30
j_gene: TRBJ1-2
CDR3aa: CAWRAYGGGYYGYTF

v_gene: TRBV5-1
j_gene: TRBJ2-1
CDR3aa: CASSLKVSGGSLYNEQFF

v_gene: TRBV9
j_gene: TRBJ2-7
CDR3aa: CASTSGQGSGEQYF

v_gene: TRBV9
j_gene: TRBJ2-3
CDR3aa: CASSPHSGGATDTQYF

v_gene: TRBV3-1/TRBV3-2
j_gene: TRBJ2-3
CDR3aa: CASSHRFGGGTDTQYF

v_gene: TRBV5-1
j_gene: TRBJ2-7
CDR3aa: CASSLEVRVYEQYF

v_gene: TRBV6-5
j_gene: TRBJ2-7
CDR3aa: CASSTMGAVAYEQYF

v_gene: TRBV14
j_gene: TRBJ2-2
CDR3aa: CASSQGIGGLSNTGELFF

v_gene: TRBV6-6
j_gene: TRBJ2-5
CDR3aa: CASSYSAAQYF

v_gene: TRBV24-1
j_gene: TRBJ2-5
CDR3aa: CATSETGGPEETQYF

v_gene: TRBV5-6
j_gene: TRBJ2-5
CDR3aa: CASSEGHQETQYF

v_gene: TRBV29-1
j_gene: TRBJ2-5
CDR3aa: CSVVEGLQETQYF

v_gene: TRBV12-2
j_gene: TRBJ1-2
CDR3aa: CASRLEGQGNGYTF

v_gene: TRBV30
j_gene: TRBJ2-7
CDR3aa: CAWSIPLYEQYF

v_gene: TRBV6-5
j_gene: TRBJ2-1
CDR3aa: CASSYSRGGWNEQFF

v_gene: TRBV12-3/TRBV12-4
j_gene: TRBJ1-1
CDR3aa: CASSFRGGTEAFF

v_gene: TRBV7-8
j_gene: TRBJ1-5
CDR3aa: CASSPEGRGTRINQPQHF

v_gene: TRBV29-1
j_gene: TRBJ2-7
CDR3aa: CSVGARQALTYEQYF

v_gene: TRBV3-1/TRBV3-2
j_gene: TRBJ1-2
CDR3aa: CASRTGGRSYTF

v_gene: TRBV10-2
j_gene: TRBJ1-5
CDR3aa: CATRDSRINQPQHF

v_gene: TRBV7-9
j_gene: TRBJ1-2
CDR3aa: CASSLPGFYGYTF

v_gene: TRBV6-6
j_gene: TRBJ1-1
CDR3aa: CASSWQAGPEAFF